The clone carrying this T cell receptor beta chain has a single count. These data are taken from a study of blood T cell repertoires in COVID-19. The germline V gene encodes CDR1 MNHEY and CDR2 SVGAGI. Trimming removed 6 bases from V and 2 bases from J; junction bases left unmatched: 7. The CDR3 has 15 residues. Repertoires were generated with immunoSEQ multiplex PCR, while TCRdb's copy carries only in-frame clones and drops some. The table shows 90,000 to 150,000 clones, with 70% to 90% occurring only once. Source material: peripheral blood. The receptor was derived from a woman aged 45-59 years with active or convalescent COVID-19. The J gene is TRBJ2-7, the V gene TRBV6-5; 10 bases match TRBD2. Written as DNA, the CDR3 is TGTGCCAGCAGACCGACTAGCGGGCCAACCTACGAGCAGTACTTC. It specifies CASRPTSGPTYEQYF.